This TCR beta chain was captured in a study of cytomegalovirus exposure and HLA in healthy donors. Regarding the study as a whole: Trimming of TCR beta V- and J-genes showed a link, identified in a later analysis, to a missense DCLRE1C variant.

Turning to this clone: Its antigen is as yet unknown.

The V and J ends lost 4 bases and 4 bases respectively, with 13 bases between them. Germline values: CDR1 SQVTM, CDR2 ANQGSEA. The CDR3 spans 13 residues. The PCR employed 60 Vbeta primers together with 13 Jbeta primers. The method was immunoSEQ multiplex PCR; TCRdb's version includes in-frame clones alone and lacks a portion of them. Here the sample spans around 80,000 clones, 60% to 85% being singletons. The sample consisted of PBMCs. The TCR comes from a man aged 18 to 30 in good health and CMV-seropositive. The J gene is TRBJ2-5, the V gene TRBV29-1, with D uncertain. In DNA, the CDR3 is TGCAGCGTTGTCGGCAGGTTCGCAGAGACCCAGTACTTC. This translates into CSVVGRFAETQYF. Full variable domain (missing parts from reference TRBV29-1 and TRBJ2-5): SAVISQKPSRDICQRGTSLTIQCQVDSQVTMMFWYRQQPGQSLTLIATANQGSEATYESGFVIDKFPISRPNLTFSTLTVSNMSPEDSSIYLCSVVGRFAETQYFGPGTRLLVL.